Listed here are 5 T cell receptor beta chains from one sample, sequenced in a study of human T cells and chemical hapten exposure. The time point denotes: patch test 2, 6 weeks after DPC sensitization. Treatment reported: therapeutic diphenylcyclopropenone sensitization with weekly scalp DPC. MiXCR, applied by TCRdb to the RACE reads, yields one record per CDR3 protein. The repertoire consists of about 110,000 distinct CDR3 sequences, with roughly 9% occurring once and the leading ten covering 2.5% to 3.5%. Here the sequenced sample was whole blood, taken in connection with sensitization to the hapten diphenylcyclopropenone (DPC). The receptors were gathered from a woman aged 40 to 50 with alopecia areata. Some clones in this sample may be carry-over from other donors' samples.

CDR3 nucleotides: TGTGCCAGCAGCAAAGAGTGCGGGACTAGCTCCTACGAGCAGTACTTC. Translated, it gives CASSKECGTSSYEQYF. The chain is built from TRBV21-1 and TRBJ2-7; the table's D call TRBD2 went unverified against the DNA. TRBV21-1 is noted as a pseudogene. This CDR3 spans 16 amino acids.

The sample holds many counts of this clonotype. This rearrangement joins TRBV7-3 to TRBJ1-6; TRBD1 agrees at 10 bases. CDR1 and CDR2 from the germline V gene are SGHTA and FQGTGA. CDR3 length: 15 residues. V was pared by 5 bases and J by 7 bases, with 5 bases of the junction left unmatched. CDR3 nucleotides: TGTGCCAGCAGCCCCGGGGACAGGGGAAATTCACCCCTCCACTTT. Protein sequence: CASSPGDRGNSPLHF.

This clonotype was counted between two and nine times. The rearrangement uses TRBV28 and TRBJ2-2; possibly TRBD2 for D (6 bases). Trimming removed 6 bases at V and 1 base at J, with 15 bases between. Germline V gene data show CDR1 as MDHEN and CDR2 as SYDVKM. The CDR3 has 16 residues. The chain's CDR3 is CASSLVGGENTGELFF. CDR3 coding DNA: TGTGCCAGCAGCTTAGTGGGCGGGGAGAACACCGGGGAGCTGTTTTTT.

This clonotype was counted at least ten times. The chain joins TRBV5-1 to TRBJ1-4; tentative D call: TRBD1 (5 bases). The ends were cut back, 4 bases at V and 8 bases at J, with 21 bases in the middle. The germline V gene encodes CDR1 SGHRS and CDR2 YFSETQ. The CDR3 contains 16 residues. The CDR3 nucleotides are TGCGCCAGCAGCGGAGACGCCGCGGGGCTGGGGGAAAAACTGTTTTTT. This sequence encodes CASSGDAAGLGEKLFF.

Comments on this clonotype: Just one base apart from a much larger clone, this may be a read error. The chain has TRBV20-1 and TRBJ1-6; 7 nucleotides align to TRBD1. Germline assignment: CDR1 DFQATT and CDR2 SNEGSKA (reference sequence). This CDR3 spans 12 amino acids. CDR3 residues: CSDRQGGSPLHF. CDR3 bases: TGCAGTGATAGACAGGGCGGATCACCCCTCCACTTT.